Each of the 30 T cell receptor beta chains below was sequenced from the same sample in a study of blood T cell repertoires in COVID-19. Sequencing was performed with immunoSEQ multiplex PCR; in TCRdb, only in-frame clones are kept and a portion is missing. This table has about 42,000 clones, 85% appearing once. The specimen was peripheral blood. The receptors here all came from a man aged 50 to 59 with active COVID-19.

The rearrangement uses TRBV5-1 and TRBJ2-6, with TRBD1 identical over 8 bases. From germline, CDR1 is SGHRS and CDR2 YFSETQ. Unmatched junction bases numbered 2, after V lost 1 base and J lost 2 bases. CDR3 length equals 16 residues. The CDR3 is CASSLSGQAGANVLTF. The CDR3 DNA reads TGCGCCAGCAGCTTGTCGGGACAGGCTGGGGCCAACGTCCTGACTTTC.

The CDR3 loop is CASSGDASGQETQYF. In nucleotides, the CDR3 is TGTGCCAGCAGTGGAGATGCTTCCGGCCAAGAGACCCAGTACTTC. This chain uses TRBV2 with TRBJ2-5; no clear D gene. V was clipped by 4 bases and J by 1 base, with 13 bases between them. CDR1 and CDR2 (germline): SNHLY, FYNNEI. The length of the CDR3 is 15 residues.

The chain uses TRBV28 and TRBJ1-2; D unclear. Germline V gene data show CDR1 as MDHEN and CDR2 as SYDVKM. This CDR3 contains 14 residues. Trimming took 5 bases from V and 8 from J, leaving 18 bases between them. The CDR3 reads CASSLTAGMGGYTF. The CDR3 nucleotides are TGTGCCAGCAGTCTCACTGCCGGGATGGGGGGCTACACCTTC.

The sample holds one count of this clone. CDR3 nucleotide sequence: TGTGCCAGCAGCACGGAGACTGGATACAATGAGCAGTTCTTC. Translation gives CASSTETGYNEQFF. This chain uses TRBV11-1 with TRBJ2-1; D remains ambiguous. V lost 5 bases, J lost 4 bases, and 12 bases lay in between. CDR1 and CDR2 (germline): SGHAT, FQDESV (reference sequence). CDR3 length: 14 residues. Together with reference TRBV11-1 and TRBJ2-1, the CDR3 gives the full variable domain: EAEVAQSPRYKITEKSQAVAFWCDPISGHATLYWYRQILGQGPELLVQFQDESVVDDSQLPKDRFSAERLKGVDSTLKIQPAELGDSAMYLCASSTETGYNEQFFGPGTRLTVL.

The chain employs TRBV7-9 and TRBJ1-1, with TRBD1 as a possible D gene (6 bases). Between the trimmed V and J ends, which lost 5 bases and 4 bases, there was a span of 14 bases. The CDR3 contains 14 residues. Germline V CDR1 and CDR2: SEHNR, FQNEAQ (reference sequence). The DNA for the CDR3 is TGTGCCAGCAGCCCGAACAGGGTGTCCACTGAAGCTTTCTTT. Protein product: CASSPNRVSTEAFF.

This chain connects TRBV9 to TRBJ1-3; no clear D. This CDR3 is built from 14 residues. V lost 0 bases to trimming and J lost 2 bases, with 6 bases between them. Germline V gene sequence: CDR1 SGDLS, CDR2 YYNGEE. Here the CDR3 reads CASSVGGTGNTIYF. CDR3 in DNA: TGTGCCAGCAGCGTAGGAGGGACTGGAAACACCATATATTTT. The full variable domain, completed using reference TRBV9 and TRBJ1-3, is DSGVTQTPKHLITATGQRVTLRCSPRSGDLSVYWYQQSLDQGLQFLIQYYNGEERAKGNILERFSAQQFPDLHSELNLSSLELGDSALYFCASSVGGTGNTIYFGEGSWLTVV.

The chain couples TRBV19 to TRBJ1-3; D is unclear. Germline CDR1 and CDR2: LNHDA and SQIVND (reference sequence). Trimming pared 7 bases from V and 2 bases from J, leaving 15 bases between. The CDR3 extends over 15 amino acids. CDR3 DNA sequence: TGTGCCAGTAATCAACGAGGGAGTGCTGGAAACACCATATATTTT. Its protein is CASNQRGSAGNTIYF.

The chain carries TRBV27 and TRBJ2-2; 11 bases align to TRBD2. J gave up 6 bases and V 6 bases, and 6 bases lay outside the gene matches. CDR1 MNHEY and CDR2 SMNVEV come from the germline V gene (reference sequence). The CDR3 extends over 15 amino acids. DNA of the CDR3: TGTGCCAGCAGCACTAGCGGGAGTTCTCCCGGGGAGCTGTTTTTT. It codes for CASSTSGSSPGELFF.

The CDR3 DNA is TGTGCCAGCGATCGGGAGGCGGGAGAGACCCAGTACTTC. It codes for CASDREAGETQYF. The chain recombines TRBV2 with TRBJ2-5; 7 nucleotides line up with TRBD2. This CDR3 comprises 13 residues. Per germline, CDR1 SNHLY and CDR2 FYNNEI. The J segment lost 4 bases and the V segment lost 8 bases, leaving 7 bases of the junction unmatched.

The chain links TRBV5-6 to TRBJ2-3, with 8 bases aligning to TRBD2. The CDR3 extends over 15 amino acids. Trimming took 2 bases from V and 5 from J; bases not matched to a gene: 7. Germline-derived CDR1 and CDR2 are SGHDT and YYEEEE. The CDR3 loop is CASSFGGARKDTQYF. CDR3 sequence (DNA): TGTGCCAGCAGCTTCGGGGGGGCAAGGAAAGATACGCAGTATTTT.

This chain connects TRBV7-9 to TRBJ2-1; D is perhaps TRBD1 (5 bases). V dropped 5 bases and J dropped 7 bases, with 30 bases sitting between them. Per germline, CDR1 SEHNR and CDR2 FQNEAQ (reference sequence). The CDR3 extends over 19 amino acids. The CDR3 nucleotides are TGTGCCAGCAGCCATCGGGTTTGGAGCCGGGTCCAGGGTCGGAATGAGCAGTTCTTC. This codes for CASSHRVWSRVQGRNEQFF.

CDR3 nucleotide sequence: TGTGCCAGTAGCCAAGGGGGGGGTGAGCAGTTCTTC. Its translation is CASSQGGGEQFF. The rearrangement joins TRBV19 to TRBJ2-1; D perhaps matches TRBD2 (7 bases). Trimming took off 6 bases at V and 9 bases at J, with 12 bases between the two ends. CDR3 size: 12 residues. Per the germline V gene, CDR1 is LNHDA and CDR2 is SQIVND (reference sequence).

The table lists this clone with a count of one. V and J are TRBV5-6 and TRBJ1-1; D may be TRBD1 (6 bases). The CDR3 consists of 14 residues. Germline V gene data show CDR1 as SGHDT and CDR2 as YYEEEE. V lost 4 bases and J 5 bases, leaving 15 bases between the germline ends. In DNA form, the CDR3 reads TGTGCCAGCAGCCGAGATACAGGGAAAACTGAAGCTTTCTTT. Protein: CASSRDTGKTEAFF.

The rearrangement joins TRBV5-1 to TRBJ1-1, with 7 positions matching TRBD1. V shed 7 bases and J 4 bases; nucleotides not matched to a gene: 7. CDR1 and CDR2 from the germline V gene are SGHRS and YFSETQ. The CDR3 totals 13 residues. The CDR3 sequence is CASSAGGTTEAFF. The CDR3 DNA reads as TGCGCCAGCTCCGCAGGGGGTACCACTGAAGCTTTCTTT. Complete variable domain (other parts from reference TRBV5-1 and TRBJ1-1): KAGVTQTPRYLIKTRGQQVTLSCSPISGHRSVSWYQQTPGQGLQFLFEYFSETQRNKGNFPGRFSGRQFSNSRSEMNVSTLELGDSALYLCASSAGGTTEAFFGQGTRLTVV.

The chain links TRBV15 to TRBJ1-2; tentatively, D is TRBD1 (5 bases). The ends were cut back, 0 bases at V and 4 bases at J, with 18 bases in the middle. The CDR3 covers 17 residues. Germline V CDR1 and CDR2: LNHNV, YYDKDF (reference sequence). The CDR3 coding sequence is TGTGCCACCAGCAGAGAAGATGCAGGGCAGAGAGGCTATGGCTACACCTTC. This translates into CATSREDAGQRGYGYTF.

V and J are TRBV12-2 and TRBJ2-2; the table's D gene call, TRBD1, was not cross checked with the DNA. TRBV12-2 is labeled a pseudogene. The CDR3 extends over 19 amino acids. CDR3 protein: CASRIKNRDRGRGTGELFF. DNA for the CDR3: TGTGCAAGTCGCATAAAGAACCGGGACAGGGGGCGAGGCACCGGGGAGCTGTTTTTT.

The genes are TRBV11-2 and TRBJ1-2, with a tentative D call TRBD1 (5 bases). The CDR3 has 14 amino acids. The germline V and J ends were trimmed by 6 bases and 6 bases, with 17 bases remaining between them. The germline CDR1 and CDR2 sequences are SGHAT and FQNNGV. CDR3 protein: CASRGLWQGDGYTF. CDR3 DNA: TGTGCCAGCAGGGGGTTATGGCAGGGCGATGGCTACACCTTC.

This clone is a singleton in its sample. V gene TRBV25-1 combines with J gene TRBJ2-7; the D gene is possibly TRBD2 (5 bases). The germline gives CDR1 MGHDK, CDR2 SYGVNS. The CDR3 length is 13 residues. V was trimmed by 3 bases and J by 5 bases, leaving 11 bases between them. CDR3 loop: CASSDWRWNEQYF. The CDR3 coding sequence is TGTGCCAGCAGTGACTGGAGGTGGAACGAGCAGTACTTC.

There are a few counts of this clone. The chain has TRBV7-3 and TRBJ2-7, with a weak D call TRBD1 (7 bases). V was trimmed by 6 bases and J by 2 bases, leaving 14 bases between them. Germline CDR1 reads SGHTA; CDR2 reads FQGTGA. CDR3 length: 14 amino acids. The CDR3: CASSLGGGTYEQYF. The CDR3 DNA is TGTGCCAGCAGTTTAGGAGGGGGCACCTACGAGCAGTACTTC.

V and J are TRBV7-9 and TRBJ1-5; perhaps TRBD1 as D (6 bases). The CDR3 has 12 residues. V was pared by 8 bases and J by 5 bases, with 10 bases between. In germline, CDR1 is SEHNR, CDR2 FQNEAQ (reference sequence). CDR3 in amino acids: CASSQGYQPQHF. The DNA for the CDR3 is TGTGCCAGCTCTCAGGGGTATCAGCCCCAGCATTTT.

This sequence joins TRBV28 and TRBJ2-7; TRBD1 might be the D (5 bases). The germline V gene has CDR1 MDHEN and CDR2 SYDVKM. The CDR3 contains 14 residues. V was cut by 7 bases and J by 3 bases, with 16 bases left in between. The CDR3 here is CASTSRTRGYEQYF. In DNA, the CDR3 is TGTGCCAGCACTTCTCGGACAAGGGGCTACGAGCAGTACTTC. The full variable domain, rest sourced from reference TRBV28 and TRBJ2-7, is DVKVTQSSRYLVKRTGEKVFLECVQDMDHENMFWYRQDPGLGLRLIYFSYDVKMKEKGDIPEGYSVSREKKERFSLILESASTNQTSMYLCASTSRTRGYEQYFGPGTRLTVT.

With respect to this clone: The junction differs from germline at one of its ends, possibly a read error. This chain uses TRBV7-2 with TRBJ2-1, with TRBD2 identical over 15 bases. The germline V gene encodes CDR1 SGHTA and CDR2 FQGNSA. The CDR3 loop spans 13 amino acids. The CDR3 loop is CASSPGLAGGDLF. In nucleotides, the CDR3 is TGTGCCAGCAGTCCCGGACTAGCGGGGGGGGATCTCTTC.

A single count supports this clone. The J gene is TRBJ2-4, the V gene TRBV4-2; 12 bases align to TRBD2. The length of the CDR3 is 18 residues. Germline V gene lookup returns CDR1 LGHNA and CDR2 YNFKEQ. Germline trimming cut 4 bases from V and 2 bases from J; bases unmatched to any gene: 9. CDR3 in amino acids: CASSPRLAGDLTKNIQYF. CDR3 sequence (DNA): TGTGCCAGCAGCCCCCGACTAGCGGGAGACTTAACCAAAAACATTCAGTACTTC.

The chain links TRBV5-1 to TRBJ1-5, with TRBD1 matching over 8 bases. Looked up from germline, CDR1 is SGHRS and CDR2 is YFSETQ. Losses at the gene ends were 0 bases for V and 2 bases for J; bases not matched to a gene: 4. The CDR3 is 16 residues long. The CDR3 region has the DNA TGCGCCAGCAGCTTGGGAGGACAGGGAGGCAATCAGCCCCAGCATTTT. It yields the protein CASSLGGQGGNQPQHF.

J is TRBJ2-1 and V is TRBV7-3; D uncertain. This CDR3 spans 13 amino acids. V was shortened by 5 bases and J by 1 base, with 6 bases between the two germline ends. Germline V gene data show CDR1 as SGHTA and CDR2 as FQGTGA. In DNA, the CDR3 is TGTGCCAGCAGCATACAATCCTACAATGAGCAGTTCTTC. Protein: CASSIQSYNEQFF. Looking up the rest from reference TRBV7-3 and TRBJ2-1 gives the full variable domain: GAGVSQTPSNKVTEKGKYVELRCDPISGHTALYWYRQSLGQGPEFLIYFQGTGAADDSGLPNDRFFAVRPEGSVSTLKIQRTERGDSAVYLCASSIQSYNEQFFGPGTRLTVL.

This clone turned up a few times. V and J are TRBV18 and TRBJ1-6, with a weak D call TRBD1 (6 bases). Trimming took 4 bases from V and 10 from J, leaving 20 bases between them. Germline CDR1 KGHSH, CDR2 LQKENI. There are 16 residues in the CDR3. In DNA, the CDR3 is TGTGCCAGCTCACAACGGGACATTCCTGATGGCTCACCCCTCCACTTT. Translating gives CASSQRDIPDGSPLHF.

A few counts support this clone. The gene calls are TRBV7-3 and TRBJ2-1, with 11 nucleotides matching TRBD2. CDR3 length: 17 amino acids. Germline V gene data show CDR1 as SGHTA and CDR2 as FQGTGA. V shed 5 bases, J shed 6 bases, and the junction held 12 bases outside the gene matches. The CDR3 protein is CASSASLGTSGLNEQFF. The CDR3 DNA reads TGTGCCAGCAGCGCCAGCTTGGGGACTAGCGGACTCAATGAGCAGTTCTTC.

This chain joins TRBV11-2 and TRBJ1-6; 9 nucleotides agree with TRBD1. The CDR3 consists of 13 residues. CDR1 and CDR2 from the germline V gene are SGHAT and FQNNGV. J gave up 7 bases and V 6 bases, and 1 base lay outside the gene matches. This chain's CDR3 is CASRGTGNSPLHF. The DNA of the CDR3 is TGTGCCAGCAGGGGGACAGGGAATTCACCCCTCCACTTT.

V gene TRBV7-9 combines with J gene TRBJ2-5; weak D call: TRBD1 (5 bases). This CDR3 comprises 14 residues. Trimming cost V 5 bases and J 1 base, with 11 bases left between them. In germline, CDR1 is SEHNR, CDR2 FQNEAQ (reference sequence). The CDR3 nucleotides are TGTGCCAGCAGCCCCCGACAGAGCCAAGAGACCCAGTACTTC. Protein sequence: CASSPRQSQETQYF.

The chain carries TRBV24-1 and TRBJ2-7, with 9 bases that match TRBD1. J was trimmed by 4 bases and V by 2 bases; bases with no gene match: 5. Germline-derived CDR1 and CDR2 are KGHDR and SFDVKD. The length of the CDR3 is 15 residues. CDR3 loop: CATSDSTGGGYEQYF. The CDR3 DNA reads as TGTGCCACCAGTGATTCAACAGGGGGCGGGTACGAGCAGTACTTC.